This T cell receptor (beta chain) was identified during a study of blood T cells in healthy people across ages. It was with a sample-barcoded 5' primer and a J-beta primer mix that a second PCR of roughly 7 to 12 cycles was run. One entry per CDR3 protein, called by TCRdb with MiXCR from the 5' RACE reads. The profile shows roughly 1.5 million distinct CDR3 sequences, roughly 43% of them singletons. Study-wide points: Unsorted PBMC material precluded a definitive naive versus antigen-experienced comparison. CMV status of donors was not determined, possibly confounding expanded clonotype changes.

As to this clonotype: Its antigen is not identified.

The TCR was taken from a woman aged 18-29 years in good health. Sequencing used blood.

CDR3 nucleotide sequence: TGCAGTGCTAGAGATCCTAGCGGGAGCGGCAAGACCCAGTACTTC. It translates to CSARDPSGSGKTQYF. The rearrangement joins TRBV20-1 to TRBJ2-5; 10 bases align to TRBD2. CDR3 length equals 15 residues. V shed 0 bases, J shed 6 bases, and the junction held 7 bases outside the gene matches. Germline CDR1 is DFQATT and CDR2 is SNEGSKA (reference sequence).